The 22 T cell receptor beta chains in this list originate from one sample, sequenced in a study of OX40 agonist ivuxolimab in advanced cancers. The protocol was immunoSEQ multiplex PCR, while the TCRdb copy is restricted to in-frame clones and leaves out a portion. The repertoire has about 36,000 clones, 88% of them found once; the top ten carry about 4%. The input for sequencing was CD4+ or CD8+ T cells sorted from blood, taken in a trial of the OX40 agonist ivuxolimab. Receptors were obtained from an adult with an advanced solid tumor such as melanoma, head and neck, liver or kidney cancer.

The rearrangement links TRBV28 to TRBJ2-2, with D possibly being TRBD2 (5 bases). With 1 base removed from V and 11 bases from J, the gap between germline ends came to 20 bases. Germline V gene lookup returns CDR1 MDHEN and CDR2 SYDVKM. This CDR3 spans 16 amino acids. In DNA form, the CDR3 reads TGTGCCAGCAGTTTATTGACGGGCCGCCTAGCTGACGAGCTGTTTTTT. Amino acids: CASSLLTGRLADELFF. The full variable domain, with the rest looked up from reference TRBV28 and TRBJ2-2, is DVKVTQSSRYLVKRTGEKVFLECVQDMDHENMFWYRQDPGLGLRLIYFSYDVKMKEKGDIPEGYSVSREKKERFSLILESASTNQTSMYLCASSLLTGRLADELFFGEGSRLTVL.

The chain combines TRBV7-9 with TRBJ2-2; D is ambiguous. V dropped 0 bases and J dropped 1 base, with 3 bases sitting between them. Germline lookup yields CDR1 SEHNR and CDR2 FQNEAQ (reference sequence). CDR3 length: 14 residues. The CDR3 nucleotides are TGTGCCAGCAGCTTAGCGCGGAACACCGGGGAGCTGTTTTTT. Its translation is CASSLARNTGELFF.

This clone was observed once. The chain couples TRBV6-1 to TRBJ1-1; maybe TRBD1 (6 bases). Germline V CDR1 and CDR2: MNHNS, SASEGT. CDR3 length: 13 residues. With 9 bases removed from V and 1 base from J, the gap between germline ends came to 12 bases. The chain's CDR3 is CASLRGPNTEAFF. The CDR3 bases are TGTGCCAGTCTACGGGGGCCGAACACTGAAGCTTTCTTT.

This chain links TRBV4-1 with TRBJ2-4; D is unclear. The germline V gene has CDR1 MGHRA and CDR2 YSYEKL. This CDR3 spans 15 amino acids. The V end was cut by 4 bases, the J end by 0 bases, with 10 bases between. The CDR3 reads CASSLNSLAKNIQYF. The CDR3 region has the DNA TGCGCCAGCAGCCTTAACAGCTTAGCCAAAAACATTCAGTACTTC.

The chain has TRBV11-3 and TRBJ1-1, with 8 bases fitting TRBD1. Germline V lookup: CDR1 SGHNT, CDR2 YENEEA. CDR3 length: 14 amino acids. Unmatched junction bases numbered 1, after V lost 3 bases and J lost 1 base. The DNA for the CDR3 is TGTGCCAGCAGCTTCGGGACAGGGAACACTGAAGCTTTCTTT. It translates to CASSFGTGNTEAFF.

The chain combines TRBV5-1 with TRBJ2-3; tentative D call: TRBD2 (5 bases). This CDR3 contains 14 residues. Germline V gene sequence: CDR1 SGHRS, CDR2 YFSETQ. Trimming left V 5 bases short and J 1 base short, with 11 bases between. CDR3 amino acids: CASSRGMGTDTQYF. In nucleotides, the CDR3 is TGCGCCAGCAGTCGAGGGATGGGCACAGATACGCAGTATTTT. The variable domain in full, completed from reference TRBV5-1 and TRBJ2-3, reads KAGVTQTPRYLIKTRGQQVTLSCSPISGHRSVSWYQQTPGQGLQFLFEYFSETQRNKGNFPGRFSGRQFSNSRSEMNVSTLELGDSALYLCASSRGMGTDTQYFGPGTRLTVL.

The chain has TRBV28 and TRBJ2-5; 12 bases align to TRBD2. With the DNA end fitting TRBJ2-7 better, the J assignment may be wrong. The CDR3 runs to 16 residues. Germline-derived CDR1 and CDR2 are MDHEN and SYDVKM. This CDR3 reads CASSQPGTSGFYEQYF. The CDR3 DNA sequence: TGTGCCAGCAGTCAACCCGGGACTAGCGGGTTCTACGAGCAGTACTTC.

In the case of this clone: Its ends do not fully match the called genes, so a read error is possible. The chain combines TRBV28 with TRBJ1-4; D not certain. Germline CDR1 is MDHEN and CDR2 is SYDVKM. The CDR3 is made up of 11 amino acids. CDR3 loop: CASRRSSLVIF. CDR3 nucleotide sequence: TGTGCCAGCAGGCGATCCAGCCTCGTAATTTTT. The entire variable domain, with the rest obtained from reference TRBV28 and TRBJ1-4, is as follows: DVKVTQSSRYLVKRTGEKVFLECVQDMDHENMFWYRQDPGLGLRLIYFSYDVKMKEKGDIPEGYSVSREKKERFSLILESASTNQTSMYLCASRRSSLVIFGSGTQLSVL.

The V gene is TRBV5-4, the J gene TRBJ2-2; TRBD1 matches 8 bases. CDR1 SGHNT and CDR2 YYREEE come from the germline V gene (reference sequence). The V gene end was trimmed by 2 bases and the J gene end by 3 bases; junction bases not matched to a gene: 6. CDR3 length equals 16 residues. For the CDR3, the DNA is TGTGCCAGCAGCTTTCACAGGGGGTTGGACACCGGGGAGCTGTTTTTT. This sequence encodes CASSFHRGLDTGELFF.

The genes are TRBV28 and TRBJ2-7; TRBD1 aligns across 9 bases. Trimming took 10 bases from V and 1 from J; bases not matched to a gene: 8. The length of the CDR3 is 14 residues. Germline CDR1 MDHEN, CDR2 SYDVKM. This chain's CDR3 is CATQYGQGSYEQYF. The DNA of the CDR3 is TGTGCCACCCAGTATGGACAGGGGTCCTACGAGCAGTACTTC.

This chain uses TRBV9 with TRBJ2-1, with D perhaps matching TRBD1 (5 bases). V gave up 6 bases and J gave up 0 bases, with 10 bases separating them. This CDR3 is built from 14 residues. Germline V gene sequence: CDR1 SGDLS, CDR2 YYNGEE. CDR3 nucleotide sequence: TGTGCCAGCAACAGGCAGAGCTCCTACAATGAGCAGTTCTTC. Its protein is CASNRQSSYNEQFF. The whole variable domain, filled in from reference TRBV9 and TRBJ2-1, reads DSGVTQTPKHLITATGQRVTLRCSPRSGDLSVYWYQQSLDQGLQFLIQYYNGEERAKGNILERFSAQQFPDLHSELNLSSLELGDSALYFCASNRQSSYNEQFFGPGTRLTVL.

The chain recombines TRBV28 with TRBJ1-2; D call uncertain. Trimming shortened V by 6 bases and J by 0 bases, and 14 bases separated the two germline ends. Germline V gene lookup returns CDR1 MDHEN and CDR2 SYDVKM. The CDR3 totals 15 residues. The CDR3 bases are TGTGCCAGCAGCACCCGGGGAAGACCTAACTATGGCTACACCTTC. Its translation: CASSTRGRPNYGYTF.

The chain is built from TRBV4-1 and TRBJ2-5; D may be TRBD2 (6 bases). Germline lookup yields CDR1 MGHRA and CDR2 YSYEKL. V was cut by 1 base and J by 5 bases, with 17 bases left in between. The CDR3 extends over 16 amino acids. CDR3 DNA: TGCGCCAGCAGCCAAGCGAGGGCCTCGGGAGTGGAGACCCAGTACTTC. Translation gives CASSQARASGVETQYF.

Remarks on this clone: A junction boundary mismatches the germline segment, possibly from a read error. V is TRBV5-4 and J is TRBJ2-5; the match to TRBD1 covers 10 bases. CDR1 and CDR2 (germline): SGHNT, YYREEE (reference sequence). The CDR3 loop spans 12 amino acids. As DNA, the CDR3 is TGTGCCAGCATTGGACAGGGGGAGACCCGGTACTTC. It yields the protein CASIGQGETRYF.

This chain connects TRBV2 to TRBJ2-7, with D possibly being TRBD2 (6 bases). CDR3 length: 13 amino acids. V gave up 7 bases and J gave up 2 bases, with 12 bases separating them. Germline V gene data show CDR1 as SNHLY and CDR2 as FYNNEI. The CDR3 DNA reads TGTGCCAGCAAGGAGGGTGCTCCCTACGAGCAGTACTTC. It specifies CASKEGAPYEQYF.

The chain recombines TRBV2 with TRBJ2-5; maybe TRBD2 (5 bases). The DNA end favors TRBJ2-7, so the J call may be wrong. Germline V gives CDR1 SNHLY, CDR2 FYNNEI. The CDR3 spans 13 residues. The CDR3, as DNA: TGTGCCAGCAGTTCCGTACGGGACTACGAGCAGTACTTC. It encodes CASSSVRDYEQYF.

J is TRBJ2-5 and V is TRBV5-5; perhaps TRBD2 as D (6 bases). V lost 1 base and J lost 4, with 14 bases in between. CDR1 and CDR2 (germline): SGHKS, YYEKEE (reference sequence). CDR3 length equals 15 residues. The CDR3 DNA reads as TGTGCCAGCAGCTTGTCGCTTAGCGGCAGAGAGACCCAGTACTTC. Translating it yields CASSLSLSGRETQYF.

This chain connects TRBV18 to TRBJ2-4, with 7 nucleotides matching TRBD1. CDR1 and CDR2 from the germline V gene are KGHSH and LQKENI. Trimming took 3 bases from V and 7 from J; bases not matched to a gene: 15. This CDR3 comprises 17 residues. The CDR3 sequence is CASSPRTGGSPGNIQYF. The CDR3 DNA reads TGTGCCAGCTCACCGAGGACAGGAGGATCTCCGGGGAACATTCAGTACTTC. Based on the CDR3 plus reference TRBV18 and TRBJ2-4, the full variable domain is NAGVMQNPRHLVRRRGQEARLRCSPMKGHSHVYWYRQLPEEGLKFMVYLQKENIIDESGMPKERFSAEFPKEGPSILRIQQVVRGDSAAYFCASSPRTGGSPGNIQYFGAGTRLSVL.

The chain links TRBV9 to TRBJ2-5; tentative D call: TRBD2 (5 bases). The CDR3 is made up of 15 amino acids. V was shortened by 0 bases and J by 5 bases, with 14 bases between the two germline ends. Germline CDR1 SGDLS, CDR2 YYNGEE. CDR3 sequence: CASSVAPAGGETQYF. The CDR3, as DNA: TGTGCCAGCAGCGTAGCTCCAGCAGGCGGGGAGACCCAGTACTTC.

V and J are TRBV5-1 and TRBJ2-7; 8 bases are a match to TRBD2. Per germline, CDR1 SGHRS and CDR2 YFSETQ. The CDR3 contains 16 residues. V lost 2 bases, J lost 5 bases, and 12 bases stayed unmatched. The CDR3 here is CASSLITGTSIHEQYF. CDR3 DNA: TGCGCCAGCAGCTTAATAACCGGGACTAGTATCCACGAGCAGTACTTC.

The chain combines TRBV7-2 with TRBJ1-1; possibly TRBD1 for D (5 bases). In germline, CDR1 is SGHTA, CDR2 FQGNSA. The CDR3 runs to 12 residues. V lost 6 bases and J lost 11, with 16 bases in between. The chain's CDR3 is CASSLTGVAAFF. In nucleotides, the CDR3 is TGTGCCAGCAGTTTAACAGGAGTCGCTGCTTTCTTT.

The J gene is TRBJ2-1, the V gene TRBV10-2; 9 bases are shared with TRBD1. The J segment lost 6 bases and the V segment lost 6 bases, leaving 3 bases of the junction unmatched. Germline-derived CDR1 and CDR2 are WSHSY and SAAADI. The CDR3 covers 13 residues. CDR3 amino acids: CASSGQGLNEQFF. The CDR3 region has the DNA TGCGCCAGCAGCGGACAGGGGCTCAATGAGCAGTTCTTC.